Listed below are T cell receptor beta chains from one sample, sequenced in a study of blood T cell repertoires in COVID-19. Profiling relied on immunoSEQ multiplex PCR, and the TCRdb table lists in-frame clones only, not all of them. Of fewer than 150,000 clones in the sample, approximately 78% were seen once. Sample: peripheral blood. These receptors came from a woman aged 80 or over with acute or convalescent COVID-19. The CDR3 runs from the conserved cysteine through the conserved F or W. A D gene is named only where the DNA matches it firmly. Rows give clone size only sometimes, using once, few, many, or a class for an expanded clone.

abundance	d_gene	j_gene	v_gene	CDR3nt	CDR3aa
-	TRBD2	TRBJ2-7	TRBV24-1	TGTGCCACCAGTGATTCCACTAGCGGGAGTGGGGAACACGAGCAGTACTTC	CATSDSTSGSGEHEQYF
-	-	TRBJ2-7	TRBV18	TGTGCCAGCTCACGTGGGGAAGGAGGCGCCTACGAGCAGTACTTC	CASSRGEGGAYEQYF
-	TRBD2	TRBJ2-7	TRBV5-1	TGCGCCAGCAGCTCTGGACTAGCGGGAGGAGGAGCCTACGAGCAGTACTTC	CASSSGLAGGGAYEQYF
-	TRBD1	TRBJ1-2	TRBV10-3	TGTGCCATCAGTTGGACAGGGGATGGCTACACCTTC	CAISWTGDGYTF
-	-	TRBJ2-1	TRBV11-1	TGTGCCAGCAGCTTAGAATGGAGCTACAATGAGCAGTTCTTC	CASSLEWSYNEQFF
-	-	TRBJ2-1	TRBV2	TGTGCCGGTGGGGCGTCCGGCAATGAGCAGTTCTTC	CAGGASGNEQFF
-	-	TRBJ2-3	TRBV12-3/TRBV12-4	TGTGCCAGCAGGGCGGAGGCAGATACGCAGTATTTT	CASRAEADTQYF
-	TRBD1	TRBJ1-2	TRBV7-9	TGTGCCAGCAGCTTAGCTCTTACAGGGGGCTATGGCTACACCTTC	CASSLALTGGYGYTF
-	TRBD2	TRBJ2-5	TRBV2	TGTGCCAGCAAGGGAGGGCCGGGGACCCAGTACTTC	CASKGGPGTQYF
-	TRBD1	TRBJ2-5	TRBV5-1	TGCGCCAGCAGCCTTGGGACAGGTCAAGAGACCCAGTACTTC	CASSLGTGQETQYF
-	-	TRBJ2-1	TRBV27	TGTGCCAGCAGTCCGAAGTTTACCTACTCCTACAATGAGCAGTTCTTC	CASSPKFTYSYNEQFF
few	TRBD1	TRBJ2-1	TRBV18	TGTGCCAGCACTGGACAGGGAACTGAGCAGTTCTTC	CASTGQGTEQFF
-	-	TRBJ2-3	TRBV24-1	TGTGCCACCAGTGATCACCGGAGTGCTAGCACAGATACGCAGTATTTT	CATSDHRSASTDTQYF
-	-	TRBJ1-5	TRBV18	TGTGCCAGCCCACCCACGGTGGGGGCGGATCAGCCCCAGCATTTT	CASPPTVGADQPQHF
-	TRBD2	TRBJ2-1	TRBV7-2	TGTGCCAGCAGCTTAGTAGCGGGAGGAAACTACAATGAGCAGTTCTTC	CASSLVAGGNYNEQFF
-	TRBD1	TRBJ1-1	TRBV2	TGTGCCAGCAGTAGATGGGGACAGGTGAACACTGAAGCTTTCTTT	CASSRWGQVNTEAFF
-	-	TRBJ2-3	TRBV6-5	TGTGCCAGCTGGAGGGCTGGCACAGATACGCAGTATTTT	CASWRAGTDTQYF
-	TRBD1	TRBJ2-7	TRBV5-6	TGTGCCAGCAGCTTTGGGACAGGGGGCAACGAGCAGTACTTC	CASSFGTGGNEQYF
-	-	TRBJ1-2	TRBV11-2	TGTGCCAGCAGCCCTATACGAGGGCAGGAGAACTATGGCTACACCTTC	CASSPIRGQENYGYTF
-	-	TRBJ2-1	TRBV23-1	TGCGCCAGCAGTCAGATTTGGGGGTCCGGGGGACGGTGCAATGAGCAGTTCTTC	CASSQIWGSGGRCNEQFF
-	-	TRBJ1-2	TRBV28	TGTGCCAGCAGTTTATTCGAGGGGGACGGCTACACCTTC	CASSLFEGDGYTF
many	TRBD1	TRBJ1-5	TRBV6-5	TGTGCCAGCAGCCTTGACAGGGGCTCAAATCGGCCCCAGCATTTT	CASSLDRGSNRPQHF
once	TRBD1	TRBJ2-5	TRBV6-5	TGTGCCAGCAGTTACTCCTACCGGGACAGGGGACAGACCCAGTACTTC	CASSYSYRDRGQTQYF
-	-	TRBJ1-6	TRBV30	TGTGCCTGGATAGGGAGGGGATATAATTCACCCCTCCACTTT	CAWIGRGYNSPLHF
-	-	TRBJ1-2	TRBV5-5	TGTGCCAGCAGCTTGCAGGGATCGTATGGCTACACCTTC	CASSLQGSYGYTF
-	TRBD1	TRBJ1-6	TRBV27	TGTGCCAGCAGTTGGAGACAGGGGACACGTTCACCCCTCCACTTT	CASSWRQGTRSPLHF
-	TRBD2	TRBJ2-3	TRBV30	TGTGCCTGGACTAGCGGGAGGGTAGATACGCAGTATTTT	CAWTSGRVDTQYF